This T cell receptor (beta chain) was recovered during a study of blood T cell repertoires in COVID-19 (dated by TCRdb to 2018 to 2021). At the level of the whole study: Samples covering the acute and convalescent phases of COVID-19 were provided by collaborators in the United States, Italy and Spain. The prospective study material was composed of cDNA or gDNA derived from T cells, B-cell-depleted T cells, or PBMCs. The dataset comprised deeply sampled blood TCRbeta repertoires from subjects exposed to, actively infected with, or recovered from COVID-19. A freely available public database, intended as a resource for researchers studying the immune response to SARS-CoV-2, is where the repertoires were released. Samples came from the ongoing ImmuneRACE study (first 160 participants) plus 1,254 subjects from 6 global collaborators. The sample metadata nearly always contained a de-identified subject ID, COVID-19 status, age in years and sex. Where available, HLA class I and class II types were taken from metadata supplied by the sample provider and were not determined by assay-based typing.

Participants in the prospective study were aged about 18 to 100 years, lived in 20 to 30 United States geographic areas, and enrolled through a virtual design. In the prospective study, participants were assigned to cohorts based on the clinical history participants reported in a screening survey and a study questionnaire. Mobile phlebotomists in the prospective study collected whole blood, serum and a nasopharyngeal or oropharyngeal swab from every participant. Over a roughly 2-month period, participants in the prospective study had the option of providing additional blood draws and questionnaires. Prospective study blood samples were shipped either frozen or at room temperature before DNA extraction. Points on this clone: What antigen it recognizes has not been identified. No per-base quality is available; no much larger clone lies one base away.

What the work shows at the level of the full study, not this receptor alone: How much clinical and demographic metadata was included differed by source and by participant, and the metadata was provided uncurated.

The CDR3 runs 12 amino acids, cysteine and phenylalanine included. CDR3 DNA is the only sequence kept; it has 36 bases, read in frame from the first base. Via the germline V gene, CDR1 is MDHEN and CDR2 SYDVKM. Trimming removed 6 bases from V and 2 bases from J, leaving 5 bases between the germline ends. The immunoSEQ Assay, a bias-controlled multiplex PCR, was used to amplify TCRbeta CDR3 regions from genomic DNA. In the paper's pipeline: Within the assay, amplification of reference gene primers was used to estimate how many nucleated cells each sample contained. To quantify the absolute abundance of each unique TCRbeta CDR3 rearrangement, sequence reads were collapsed and filtered. Productive Simpson clonality was computed per sample as the square root of Simpson's diversity index over productive rearrangements. TCRdb's version of the immuneACCESS table is confined to in-frame rearrangements and falls short of the full clone set. An unresolved V gene accounts for under half of the shortfall where checked; the remainder is of unknown origin. D and trimming come from the DNA, and the V and J calls and clone size come from that table. In this sample the table shows roughly 250,000 clones, around 87% of which occur a single time. The ten largest clones represent 6% to 7% of the sample.

The sequence is built from TRBV28 and TRBJ1-5, with the D gene uncertain. The receptor's source is a woman between 25 and 40 years old with acute COVID-19. The sample consisted of PBMCs or T cells enriched from blood (not recorded which). The CDR3 is CASSSGNQPQHF. The DNA is as follows: TGTGCCAGCAGCTCGGGCAATCAGCCCCAGCATTTT.